These 5 T cell receptor beta chains originate from one sample sequenced in a study of T-cell reconstitution after alpha-beta-depleted transplantation in children. This sample's TCRbeta library carried unique molecular identifier barcodes. TCRdb re-analysed the PCR reads in MiXCR, keeping a single row per CDR3 protein. The table includes 440,000 or so distinct CDR3 sequences, 43% detected once. The specimen was PBMCs, collected before TCRalphabeta/CD19-depleted stem cell transplant. The receptor source for this set is a girl aged 2-10 years with aplastic anemia, due to receive a stem cell transplant.

In DNA, the CDR3 is TGCAGTGCCACGTCCGTCAATGGCTATGGCTACACCTTC. Its translation: CSATSVNGYGYTF. The chain is built from TRBV20-1 and TRBJ1-2; D gene ambiguous. There are 13 residues in the CDR3. Germline V gene sequence: CDR1 DFQATT, CDR2 SNEGSKA (reference sequence). With 6 bases removed from V and 4 bases from J, the gap between germline ends came to 15 bases.

The chain has TRBV7-9 and TRBJ1-6, with D tentatively TRBD1 (6 bases). Deletions cut 4 bases from V and 7 bases from J, with 11 bases between. The CDR3 has 14 amino acids. Germline-derived CDR1 and CDR2 are SEHNR and FQNEAQ (reference sequence). The CDR3, as DNA: TGTGCCAGCAGCTATACAGGGCCGAATTCACCCCTCCACTTT. It specifies CASSYTGPNSPLHF.

This clonotype turned up a few times. The chain carries TRBV29-1 and TRBJ1-2; D unclear. The CDR3 covers 11 residues. Trimming pared 7 bases from V and 8 bases from J, leaving 14 bases between. Germline assignment: CDR1 SQVTM and CDR2 ANQGSEA. In DNA, the CDR3 is TGCAGCGCCATTCAACCCGGAGGCTACACCTTC. Translated, it gives CSAIQPGGYTF. Supplemented by reference TRBV29-1 and TRBJ1-2, the full variable domain reads SAVISQKPSRDICQRGTSLTIQCQVDSQVTMMFWYRQQPGQSLTLIATANQGSEATYESGFVIDKFPISRPNLTFSTLTVSNMSPEDSSIYLCSAIQPGGYTFGSGTRLTVV.

This clonotype was recorded at least ten times. The chain links TRBV12-3 or TRBV12-4 to TRBJ2-5; possibly TRBD1 for D (5 bases). The CDR3 loop spans 13 amino acids. The V gene lost 6 bases and the J gene lost 2 bases, with 10 bases spanning the gap. CDR3 region: CASRQGVQETQYF. The CDR3, as DNA: TGTGCCAGCAGGCAAGGGGTACAAGAGACCCAGTACTTC.

The rearrangement uses TRBV20-1 and TRBJ2-5; 8 bases are shared with TRBD2. V gave up 1 base and J gave up 7 bases; unmatched junction bases: 14. Germline V gives CDR1 DFQATT, CDR2 SNEGSKA (reference sequence). CDR3 size: 16 residues. The CDR3 reads CSARGRPGLVSGTQYF. CDR3 DNA sequence: TGCAGTGCTAGAGGTCGCCCGGGACTAGTATCTGGGACCCAGTACTTC.